A single sample gave rise to the 20 T cell receptor beta chains below, sequenced in a study of CD8+ T cells in alopecia areata. RNA was isolated and reverse transcribed to cDNA, the sequencing template. Data came from immunoSEQ multiplex PCR; TCRdb stores just in-frame clones and leaves some out. The sample shows approximately 180,000 clones, around 63% of them seen only once. The sample in question was CD4+ T cells sorted from blood, obtained at week 0. The origin of the receptors is a human donor with alopecia areata.

This clone was seen only a few times. The chain is built from TRBV27 and TRBJ2-4; D might be TRBD2 (5 bases). Germline V gives CDR1 MNHEY, CDR2 SMNVEV (reference sequence). Trimming left V 4 bases short and J 1 base short, with 17 bases between. The CDR3 covers 17 residues. The CDR3 DNA reads as TGTGCCAGCAGTTCTACCTCCGGGGTTCCGGCCAAAAACATTCAGTACTTC. Translated: CASSSTSGVPAKNIQYF.

Only a few counts were recorded for this clone. Distinct nucleotide sequences in the sample also encode this CDR3. This rearrangement joins TRBV29-1 to TRBJ1-1; D not certain. The V end was cut by 4 bases, the J end by 6 bases, with 6 bases between. The CDR3 is 10 amino acids. Germline V gene lookup returns CDR1 SQVTM and CDR2 ANQGSEA. CDR3 sequence (DNA): TGCAGCGTTGTAGGTCCTGAAGCTTTCTTT. Its protein is CSVVGPEAFF.

The count of this clone is one. The gene calls are TRBV4-1 and TRBJ1-1; D is uncertain. CDR3 length equals 15 residues. Germline V gene data show CDR1 as MGHRA and CDR2 as YSYEKL. V was shortened by 3 bases and J by 4 bases, with 15 bases between the two germline ends. The DNA of the CDR3 is TGCGCCAGCAGCCAGGGTCCTGGCATCGGCACTGAAGCTTTCTTT. This encodes CASSQGPGIGTEAFF.

The rearrangement links TRBV4-1 to TRBJ2-7; weak D call: TRBD1 (6 bases). The CDR3 consists of 15 residues. The V end was cut by 2 bases, the J end by 2 bases, with 13 bases between. CDR1 is MGHRA, CDR2 YSYEKL, per germline. CDR3 region: CASSQQGHGAYEQYF. For the CDR3, the DNA is TGCGCCAGCAGCCAACAGGGACACGGAGCCTACGAGCAGTACTTC.

The chain couples TRBV29-1 to TRBJ1-2; D unresolved. Trimming cost V 0 bases and J 0 bases, with 5 bases left between them. The CDR3 is 13 amino acids. Per germline, CDR1 SQVTM and CDR2 ANQGSEA. The CDR3 loop reads CSVEDQTNYGYTF. The CDR3 region has the DNA TGCAGCGTTGAAGATCAGACTAACTATGGCTACACCTTC.

V gene TRBV6-5 combines with J gene TRBJ2-3; D may correspond to TRBD1 or TRBD2 (5 bases each). Germline CDR1 is MNHEY and CDR2 is SVGAGI. Trimming left V 5 bases short and J 8 bases short, with 8 bases between. The CDR3 is 11 amino acids. CDR3 sequence reads: CASSRDATQYF. The CDR3 DNA reads as TGTGCCAGCAGTCGGGACGCTACGCAGTATTTT.

This clone occurred a few times. This rearrangement joins TRBV29-1 to TRBJ2-7; D may correspond to TRBD1 or TRBD2 (5 bases each). Between the trimmed V and J ends, which lost 5 bases and 6 bases, there was a span of 17 bases. The CDR3 runs to 13 residues. Looked up from germline, CDR1 is SQVTM and CDR2 is ANQGSEA. This CDR3 reads CSVLRGREGEQYF. CDR3 DNA sequence: TGCAGCGTTCTACGGGGACGAGAGGGCGAGCAGTACTTC.

The J gene is TRBJ1-2, the V gene TRBV5-4; D unresolved. V dropped 0 bases and J dropped 7 bases, with 19 bases sitting between them. In germline, CDR1 is SGHNT, CDR2 YYREEE (reference sequence). The CDR3 runs to 16 residues. The CDR3 coding sequence is TGTGCCAGCAGCTTGGACCCCCGTGGGGATTCGCGTGGCTACACCTTC. It codes for CASSLDPRGDSRGYTF.

This chain connects TRBV9 to TRBJ2-2; 9 bases align to TRBD1. With V trimmed by 3 bases and J by 5 bases, 5 bases remained unmatched. Germline V gives CDR1 SGDLS, CDR2 YYNGEE. The CDR3 totals 15 residues. The CDR3 spells CASSARGQGTGELFF. CDR3 DNA sequence: TGTGCCAGCAGCGCCCGGGGACAGGGTACCGGGGAGCTGTTTTTT.

The rearrangement uses TRBV16 and TRBJ2-3; no firm D call. Trimming took off 4 bases at V and 2 bases at J, with 16 bases between the two ends. The germline V gene encodes CDR1 KGHSY and CDR2 FQNENV. The CDR3 length is 16 residues. CDR3 region: CASSLYLQTITDTQYF. CDR3 nucleotide sequence: TGTGCCAGCAGCCTCTATCTACAGACAATCACAGATACGCAGTATTTT.

This clone has a handful of counts. The rearrangement links TRBV6-5 to TRBJ1-2; tentatively, D is TRBD1 (5 bases). V was clipped by 6 bases and J by 3 bases, with 11 bases between them. CDR3 length equals 13 residues. Germline loops: CDR1 MNHEY, CDR2 SVGAGI. DNA for the CDR3: TGTGCCAGCAGGCCCCGACAGCACTATGGCTACACCTTC. Amino acid sequence: CASRPRQHYGYTF.

This rearrangement joins TRBV7-6 to TRBJ1-6, with D perhaps matching TRBD1 (5 bases). In germline, CDR1 is SGHVS, CDR2 FNYEAQ. V lost 5 bases and J lost 7, with 12 bases in between. The CDR3 runs 14 residues. CDR3 bases: TGTGCCAGCAGCAGCAGGGACGGGAATTCACCCCTCCACTTT. Amino acid sequence: CASSSRDGNSPLHF.

This clone was detected a few times. The chain has TRBV25-1 and TRBJ2-2; D is ambiguous. Germline V lookup: CDR1 MGHDK, CDR2 SYGVNS. Deletions cut 4 bases from V and 3 bases from J, with 15 bases between. The CDR3 sequence is 16 residues long. The CDR3 nucleotides are TGTGCCAGCAGTGCGCTCGAGCCACGAGACACCGGGGAGCTGTTTTTT. Protein: CASSALEPRDTGELFF.

The V and J genes are TRBV30 and TRBJ2-1; 8 positions match TRBD2. Germline V gene data show CDR1 as GTSNPN and CDR2 as SVGIG (reference sequence). The CDR3 consists of 15 residues. V shed 0 bases, J shed 4 bases, and the junction held 5 bases outside the gene matches. CDR3 sequence: CAWSVGTSPYNEQFF. The CDR3 region has the DNA TGTGCCTGGAGTGTTGGGACTAGTCCGTACAATGAGCAGTTCTTC.

The chain has TRBV5-1 and TRBJ2-5; TRBD2 agrees at 7 bases. The CDR3 spans 15 residues. J gave up 6 bases and V 3 bases, and 11 bases lay outside the gene matches. Germline V gives CDR1 SGHRS, CDR2 YFSETQ. The CDR3 loop reads CASSSTSDLGKTQYF. The CDR3 DNA is TGCGCCAGCAGCTCCACTAGCGACCTGGGGAAGACCCAGTACTTC.

The chain joins TRBV29-1 to TRBJ1-5; D remains ambiguous. The V gene's germline CDR1 is SQVTM and CDR2 ANQGSEA. Trimming took 2 bases from V and 1 from J, leaving 6 bases between them. This CDR3 has 13 residues. CDR3 loop: CSVELASNQPQHF. DNA of the CDR3: TGCAGCGTTGAACTCGCCAGCAATCAGCCCCAGCATTTT.

J is TRBJ1-6 and V is TRBV2; D gene uncertain. Trimming left V 2 bases short and J 10 bases short, with 12 bases between. CDR3 length equals 14 residues. Germline V gives CDR1 SNHLY, CDR2 FYNNEI. As DNA, the CDR3 is TGTGCCAGCAGTGAAAGGGAGTCTAACTCACCCCTCCACTTT. Translated: CASSERESNSPLHF. Combining the CDR3 with reference TRBV2 and TRBJ1-6 gives the whole variable domain EPEVTQTPSHQVTQMGQEVILRCVPISNHLYFYWYRQILGQKVEFLVSFYNNEISEKSEIFDDQFSVERPDGSNFTLKIRSTKLEDSAMYFCASSERESNSPLHFGNGTRLTVT.

The rearrangement joins TRBV7-9 to TRBJ2-7, with TRBD1 matching 7 bases. V was pared by 5 bases and J by 3 bases, with 7 bases of the junction left unmatched. The germline V gene has CDR1 SEHNR and CDR2 FQNEAQ (reference sequence). This CDR3 region has 14 residues. CDR3 residues: CASSRDSSRYEQYF. The CDR3 nucleotides are TGTGCCAGCAGCCGGGACAGTTCTCGCTACGAGCAGTACTTC.

The rearrangement joins TRBV29-1 to TRBJ1-1; 7 bases map to TRBD1. V was pared by 6 bases and J by 1 base, with 5 bases of the junction left unmatched. Germline-derived CDR1 and CDR2 are SQVTM and ANQGSEA. The CDR3 contains 13 residues. The chain's CDR3 is CSVEGARNTEAFF. The CDR3 region has the DNA TGCAGCGTCGAGGGGGCGAGGAACACTGAAGCTTTCTTT. Supplemented by reference TRBV29-1 and TRBJ1-1, the full variable domain reads SAVISQKPSRDICQRGTSLTIQCQVDSQVTMMFWYRQQPGQSLTLIATANQGSEATYESGFVIDKFPISRPNLTFSTLTVSNMSPEDSSIYLCSVEGARNTEAFFGQGTRLTVV.

The chain joins TRBV5-6 to TRBJ2-2, with D possibly being TRBD2 (6 bases). The germline CDR1 and CDR2 sequences are SGHDT and YYEEEE. The ends were cut back, 0 bases at V and 7 bases at J, with 10 bases in the middle. This CDR3 has 14 residues. This chain's CDR3 is CASSLATSHGELFF. In DNA form, the CDR3 reads TGTGCCAGCAGCTTGGCAACTAGCCACGGGGAGCTGTTTTTT.